This T cell receptor (beta chain) was found in a study of human versus mouse CDR3 diversity and MHC coevolution. Assay used: immunoSEQ multiplex PCR; TCRdb lists only in-frame clones, some missing. The sample shows about 81,000 clones, about 94% of them seen only once. The study, taken as a whole, reports: On average, humans showed more CDR3 deletions and insertions than mice.

Notes on this clone: What it recognizes is unknown.

Naive CD4 T cells were sorted as CD45RO-negative, CD62L-positive. This clonotype originated in a person aged 25 to 69 in good health. The specimen was naive CD4+ T cells from blood. Subset of the sample: CD45RO-negative CD62L-positive naive CD4 T cells.

DNA of the CDR3: TGCAGCGGGCGGACAGGCGCCTCATCCTACAATGAGCAGTTCTTC. It encodes CSGRTGASSYNEQFF. This sequence joins TRBV29-1 and TRBJ2-1, with 7 bases lining up with TRBD1. V trimming: 7 bases; J trimming: 1 base; junction bases outside the gene matches: 10. The CDR3 sequence is 15 residues long. Per the germline V gene, CDR1 is SQVTM and CDR2 is ANQGSEA.